The 7 T cell receptor beta chains below were found in one sample sequenced in a study of T-cell reconstitution after alpha-beta-depleted transplantation in children. TCRbeta library preparation incorporated unique molecular identifiers. TCRdb used MiXCR to reprocess the PCR reads, holding one entry per CDR3 protein. The repertoire has more than 90,000 distinct CDR3 sequences, about 8% of them found once; the top ten carry more than 6.5%. The sample here was PBMCs from the stem cell graft donor, taken from the stem cell graft. The source is a human donor who donated a stem cell graft to a child with congenital amegakaryocytic thrombocytopenia.

This clonotype appeared many times. The chain combines TRBV20-1 with TRBJ2-3; 10 bases match TRBD2. Looked up from germline, CDR1 is DFQATT and CDR2 is SNEGSKA (reference sequence). J gave up 2 bases and V 3 bases, and 2 bases lay outside the gene matches. CDR3 length equals 14 residues. The CDR3 region is CSASSGGDTDTQYF. CDR3 bases: TGCAGTGCTAGCAGCGGGGGGGACACAGATACGCAGTATTTT.

In this sample, this clonotype turned up many times. The CDR3 is CSASRTSGSNEQFF. The CDR3 DNA is TGCAGTGCTAGCCGGACTAGCGGGAGTAATGAGCAGTTCTTC. This chain connects TRBV20-1 to TRBJ2-1, with 13 bases identical to TRBD2. V lost 3 bases to trimming and J lost 7 bases; unmatched junction nucleotides: 3. CDR3 size: 14 residues. The germline gives CDR1 DFQATT, CDR2 SNEGSKA (reference sequence).

This clonotype showed up many times. The chain couples TRBV20-1 to TRBJ2-1; 7 nucleotides match TRBD1. The CDR3 runs 15 residues. CDR1 is DFQATT and CDR2 is SNEGSKA in the germline V gene (reference sequence). Trimming cost V 5 bases and J 5 bases; bases outside gene matches: 12. The CDR3 DNA sequence: TGCAGTGCTCCCCCCTTAAGGACAGGACACAATGAGCAGTTCTTC. Amino acid sequence: CSAPPLRTGHNEQFF.

The table lists this clonotype with many counts. The chain combines TRBV6-2 or TRBV6-3 with TRBJ1-2; D remains ambiguous. The CDR3 contains 13 residues. The V gene's germline CDR1 is MNHEY and CDR2 SVGEGT. The germline V and J ends were trimmed by 6 bases and 8 bases, with 16 bases remaining between them. In nucleotides, the CDR3 is TGTGCCAGCAGATTCCCCGCCGGGTTAGGCTACACCTTC. This gives the protein CASRFPAGLGYTF.

This clonotype was counted many times. The chain uses TRBV24-1 and TRBJ2-3, with 8 bases lining up with TRBD2. The germline CDR1 and CDR2 sequences are KGHDR and SFDVKD. There are 15 residues in the CDR3. V shed 4 bases and J 5 bases; nucleotides not matched to a gene: 7. The CDR3 region has the DNA TGTGCCACCAGTGACCCGGGACTAGAAGGAGATACGCAGTATTTT. Its translation: CATSDPGLEGDTQYF.

The sample holds many counts of this clonotype. CDR3 nucleotides: TGTGCCAGCAGTCAGGGGAATGGAAACACCATATATTTT. Translation gives CASSQGNGNTIYF. The J gene is TRBJ1-3, the V gene TRBV12-3 or TRBV12-4, with TRBD1 as a possible D gene (6 bases). V shed 5 bases and J shed 3 bases, with 8 bases lying between them. The CDR3 contains 13 residues.

This clonotype was seen at least ten times. V usage is TRBV20-1 and J usage is TRBJ2-1, with unresolved D. Germline V gene lookup returns CDR1 DFQATT and CDR2 SNEGSKA (reference sequence). The CDR3 sequence is 14 residues long. The ends were cut back, 2 bases at V and 0 bases at J, with 8 bases in the middle. CDR3 DNA sequence: TGCAGTGCTAGATCCGTCAGCTCCTACAATGAGCAGTTCTTC. This codes for CSARSVSSYNEQFF.